The clone carrying this TCR beta chain was picked up many times. Its target is not known. These data come from a study of T cells in Graves' hyperthyroidism and ophthalmopathy. Study as a whole: Peripheral blood specimens were obtained at initial diagnosis, prior to any treatment.

The CDR3 covers 14 residues. V was shortened by 8 bases and J by 0 bases, with 11 bases between the two germline ends. TCR beta CDR3 region amplification was performed from RNA transcripts. The HTBI primer set was used in a first-round RT-PCR of the TCR CDR3. A single record per CDR3 protein comes from TCRdb applying MiXCR to the multiplex PCR reads. The sample includes approximately 620,000 distinct CDR3 sequences, roughly a sixth of them seen just once. Inclusion characteristics of ophthalmopathy patients comprised a Clinical Activity Score of at least 3, a NOSPECS grade of at least 4, and duration under 3 months. General observations from the study: Separating ophthalmopathy from stable hyperthyroidism was achieved by a 13 V-J model. Ophthalmopathy, as predicted by the model, came a median 6.5 months after the prediction.

The specimen sequenced was blood. This clonotype was obtained from a woman aged 40-49 years with Graves' ophthalmopathy. The rearrangement uses TRBV12-3 or TRBV12-4 and TRBJ2-1; the D gene is possibly TRBD1 (5 bases). The CDR3 DNA reads as TGTGCCAGCGTAAACAGGATCTCCTACAATGAGCAGTTCTTC. Translation: CASVNRISYNEQFF.